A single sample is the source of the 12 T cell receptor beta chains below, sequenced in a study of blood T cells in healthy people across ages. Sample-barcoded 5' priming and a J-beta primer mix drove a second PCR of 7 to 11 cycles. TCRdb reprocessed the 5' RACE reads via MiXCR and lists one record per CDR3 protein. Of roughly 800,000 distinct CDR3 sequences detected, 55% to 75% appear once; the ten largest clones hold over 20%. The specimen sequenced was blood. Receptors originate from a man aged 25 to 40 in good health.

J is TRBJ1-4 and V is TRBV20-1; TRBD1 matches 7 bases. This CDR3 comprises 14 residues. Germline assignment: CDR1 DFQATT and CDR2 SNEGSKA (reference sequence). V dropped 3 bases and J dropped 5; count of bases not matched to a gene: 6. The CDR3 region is CSARFGTVNEKLFF. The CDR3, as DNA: TGCAGTGCTAGGTTCGGGACAGTCAATGAAAAACTGTTTTTT.

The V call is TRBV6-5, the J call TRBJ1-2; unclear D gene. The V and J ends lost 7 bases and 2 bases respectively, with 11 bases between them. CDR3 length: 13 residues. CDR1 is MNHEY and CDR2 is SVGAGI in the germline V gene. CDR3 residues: CASTMDGNYGYTF. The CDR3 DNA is TGTGCCAGCACCATGGACGGAAACTATGGCTACACCTTC.

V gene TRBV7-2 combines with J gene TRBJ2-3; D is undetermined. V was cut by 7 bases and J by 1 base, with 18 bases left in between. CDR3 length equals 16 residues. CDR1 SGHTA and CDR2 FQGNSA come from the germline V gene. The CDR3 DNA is TGTGCCAGCACCACCACCCTCGGTGGTGGCACAGATACGCAGTATTTT. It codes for CASTTTLGGGTDTQYF.

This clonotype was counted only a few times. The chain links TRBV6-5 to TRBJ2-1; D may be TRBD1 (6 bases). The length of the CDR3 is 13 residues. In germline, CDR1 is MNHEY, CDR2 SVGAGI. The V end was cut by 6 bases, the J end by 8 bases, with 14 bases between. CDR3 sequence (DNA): TGTGCCAGCAGCCGCACAGGGAGCGATGAGCAGTTCTTC. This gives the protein CASSRTGSDEQFF.

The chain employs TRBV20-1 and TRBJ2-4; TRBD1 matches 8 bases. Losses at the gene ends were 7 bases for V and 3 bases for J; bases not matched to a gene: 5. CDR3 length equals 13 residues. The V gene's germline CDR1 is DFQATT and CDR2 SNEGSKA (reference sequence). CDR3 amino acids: CSGNDRGKNIQYF. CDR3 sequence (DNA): TGCAGTGGCAACGACAGGGGCAAAAACATTCAGTACTTC.

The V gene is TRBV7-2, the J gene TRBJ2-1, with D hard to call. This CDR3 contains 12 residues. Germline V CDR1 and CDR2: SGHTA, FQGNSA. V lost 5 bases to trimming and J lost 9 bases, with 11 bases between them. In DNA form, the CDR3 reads TGTGCCAGCAGCCTGACCGTTCGTGAGCAGTTCTTC. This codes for CASSLTVREQFF.

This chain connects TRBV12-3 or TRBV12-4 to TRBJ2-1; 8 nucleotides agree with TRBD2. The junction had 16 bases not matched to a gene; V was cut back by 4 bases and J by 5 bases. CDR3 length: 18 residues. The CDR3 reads CASSWGATGGGLHNEQFF. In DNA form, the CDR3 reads TGTGCCAGCAGTTGGGGAGCAACGGGCGGGGGGCTACACAATGAGCAGTTCTTC.

The CDR3 region has the DNA TGCGCCAGTCGCCGGGAGACATACGAGCAGTACTTC. It encodes CASRRETYEQYF. The rearrangement joins TRBV10-2 to TRBJ2-5; D is perhaps TRBD2 (6 bases). Near its end, the DNA agrees better with TRBJ2-7, so the J call may be wrong. The CDR3 totals 12 residues. CDR1 and CDR2 from the germline V gene are WSHSY and SAAADI.

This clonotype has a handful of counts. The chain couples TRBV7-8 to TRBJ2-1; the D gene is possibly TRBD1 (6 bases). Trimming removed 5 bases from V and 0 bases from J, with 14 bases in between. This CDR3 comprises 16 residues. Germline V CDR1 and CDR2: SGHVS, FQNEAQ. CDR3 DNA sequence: TGTGCCAGCAGCCCGAGACAGGAGAGCTCCTACAATGAGCAGTTCTTC. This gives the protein CASSPRQESSYNEQFF.

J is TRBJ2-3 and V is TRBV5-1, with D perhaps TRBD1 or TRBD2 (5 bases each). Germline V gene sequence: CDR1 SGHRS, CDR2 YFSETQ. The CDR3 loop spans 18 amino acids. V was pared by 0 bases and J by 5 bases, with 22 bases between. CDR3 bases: TGCGCCAGCAGCTTGGGGGACCCCAAGCGGAACTTAAAAGATACGCAGTATTTT. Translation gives CASSLGDPKRNLKDTQYF.

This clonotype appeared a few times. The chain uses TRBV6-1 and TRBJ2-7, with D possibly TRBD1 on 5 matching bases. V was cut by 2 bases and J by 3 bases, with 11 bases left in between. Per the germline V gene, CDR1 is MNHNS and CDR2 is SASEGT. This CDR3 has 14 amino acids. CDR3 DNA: TGTGCCAGCAGTGAAAGCTACAGGCTCTACGAGCAGTACTTC. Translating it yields CASSESYRLYEQYF.

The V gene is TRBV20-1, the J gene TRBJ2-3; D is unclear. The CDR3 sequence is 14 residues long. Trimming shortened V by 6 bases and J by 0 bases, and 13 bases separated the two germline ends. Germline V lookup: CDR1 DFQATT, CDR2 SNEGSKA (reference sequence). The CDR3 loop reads CSAGSRTSTDTQYF. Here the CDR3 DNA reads TGCAGTGCCGGAAGTAGAACTAGCACAGATACGCAGTATTTT.